The clone carrying this T cell receptor beta chain is a singleton in its sample. The data are from a study of blood T cell repertoires in COVID-19. Study information: Acute-phase and convalescent COVID-19 samples originated in the United States, Italy and Spain.

The V end was cut by 4 bases, the J end by 0 bases, with 7 bases between. Germline-derived CDR1 and CDR2 are SGHNT and YYREEE (reference sequence). There are 14 residues in the CDR3. In the original processing: Reference gene primer amplification in the assay estimated nucleated cell counts. Here immunoSEQ multiplex PCR was the method, and the copy in TCRdb shows in-frame clones only, minus some. Clone size and V and J calls were adopted from that table, with D and trimming inferred from the DNA. The sample has 99,000 or so clones; about 89% are singletons. The TCR sequence derives from a human donor in a cohort sampled during active COVID-19. J is TRBJ1-4 and V is TRBV5-4; perhaps TRBD1 as D (6 bases). Sequenced input: peripheral blood. The CDR3, as DNA: TGTGCCAGCAGCGGGACACCAACTAATGAAAAACTGTTTTTT. Amino acids: CASSGTPTNEKLFF.